A selection of T cell receptor beta chains follows, all from one sample in a study of cytomegalovirus exposure and HLA in healthy donors. Profiling relied on immunoSEQ multiplex PCR, and the TCRdb table lists in-frame clones only, not all of them. This table holds about 98,000 clones, less than 85% found once. Sequencing used PBMCs. The receptors originated from a male donor in good health and CMV-seronegative. The CDR3 runs from the conserved cysteine through the conserved F or W. The D gene is left open where the match is weak. Some rows mark clone size as missing; the rest say once, few, many or name a class of expanded clone.

.,TRBJ2-7,TRBV30,.,TGTGCCTGGAGTAGCGGAGCCCCTGGCGGACAGTACTTC,CAWSSGAPGGQYF
few,TRBJ1-3,TRBV5-1,.,TGCGCCAGCAGCTTGTCGACAGGCATATCTGGAAACACCATATATTTT,CASSLSTGISGNTIYF
once,TRBJ2-5,TRBV5-1,.,TGCGCCAGCAGCTCTGTTAGGGGAATCCAAGAGACCCAGTACTTC,CASSSVRGIQETQYF
few,TRBJ2-1,TRBV18,TRBD2,TGTGCCAGCTCACCCCCTAGCGGGCGATACTACAATGAGCAGTTCTTC,CASSPPSGRYYNEQFF
.,TRBJ2-3,TRBV15,TRBD2,TGTGCCACCAGCGGAAGACTAGCGGGAGGGGCAGATACGCAGTATTTT,CATSGRLAGGADTQYF
.,TRBJ2-3,TRBV28,.,TGTGCCAGCAGGGGCAGCACAGATACGCAGTATTTT,CASRGSTDTQYF
.,TRBJ2-1,TRBV4-2,TRBD2,TGTGCCAGCAGCCAAGGGACCGGACTAGCGGGAGGCCTCTACAATGAGCAGTTCTTC,CASSQGTGLAGGLYNEQFF
.,TRBJ2-7,TRBV5-6,.,TGTGCCAGCAGCTCCCGGGACATAGCAACCTACGAGCAGTACTTC,CASSSRDIATYEQYF
.,TRBJ2-7,TRBV27,TRBD1,TGTGCCAGCAGATATGGGACAGCCTACGAGCAGTACTTC,CASRYGTAYEQYF
.,TRBJ2-7,TRBV18,TRBD1,TGTGCCAGCTCACGGGACAGGGACGAGCAGTACTTC,CASSRDRDEQYF
medium-sized,TRBJ2-5,TRBV4-2,TRBD2,TGTGCCAGCAGCCAGGATACTAGCGGATCGGAGACCCAGTACTTC,CASSQDTSGSETQYF
.,TRBJ2-7,TRBV27,TRBD2,TGTGCCAGCAGCCCACTAGCGGGTCCCACCTACGAGCAGTACTTC,CASSPLAGPTYEQYF
.,TRBJ2-4,TRBV12-2,.,TGTGCAAGTCGCTTAGTCCGGGAGGGACCCAAAAACATTCAGTACTTC,CASRLVREGPKNIQYF
.,TRBJ2-2,TRBV6-1,.,TGTGCCAGCAGTGCCCCAAGGAGCACCGGGGAGCTGTTTTTT,CASSAPRSTGELFF
.,TRBJ2-1,TRBV6-5,TRBD2,TGTGCCAGCCGGGGGAGCGGGAGAGAGGACAATGAGCAGTTCTTC,CASRGSGREDNEQFF
many,TRBJ2-7,TRBV7-9,TRBD2,TGTGCCAGCAGCTTAGGCGGCGGGAGGTTGACGGACGAGCAGTACTTC,CASSLGGGRLTDEQYF
.,TRBJ2-7,TRBV7-9,TRBD2,TGTGCCAGCAGCTTGACTAGCGGGAGGGCTTACGAGCAGTACTTC,CASSLTSGRAYEQYF
once,TRBJ2-7,TRBV19,.,TGTGCCAGTAGAAGGGACTTCAGCTCCTACGAGCAGTACTTC,CASRRDFSSYEQYF
.,TRBJ2-7,TRBV25-1,TRBD1,TGTGCCAGCGGGGTGACATCAGGGGGCCTAAAAGAGCAGTACTTC,CASGVTSGGLKEQYF
.,TRBJ2-5,TRBV27,.,TGTGCCAGCAGCCAGCGGGCCACTCCCCAAGAGACCCAGTACTTC,CASSQRATPQETQYF
.,TRBJ1-2,TRBV6-5,.,TGTGCCAGCAGACGGACAGCCTCAAAGGGCTACACCTTC,CASRRTASKGYTF
.,TRBJ2-3,TRBV29-1,TRBD2,TGCAGCGTTGGAGCGGGGAGTACAGATACGCAGTATTTT,CSVGAGSTDTQYF
.,TRBJ2-7,TRBV6-5,TRBD1,TGTGCCAGCAGTTACGTCGGGACAGGGTTGAATTACGAGCAGTACTTC,CASSYVGTGLNYEQYF
few,TRBJ2-7,TRBV2,.,TGTGCCAGCAGTGAACTCGGACTACTCTACGAGCAGTACTTC,CASSELGLLYEQYF
once,TRBJ1-2,TRBV5-4,TRBD1,TGTGCCAGCAGCTTGACACAGGGGGCTTTCTATGACTATGGCTACACCTTC,CASSLTQGAFYDYGYTF
.,TRBJ2-1,TRBV29-1,TRBD2,TGCAGCGTTTCGGTAGCGGGAGGCCTGAGCTCCTACAATGAGCAGTTCTTC,CSVSVAGGLSSYNEQFF
.,TRBJ2-2,TRBV28,TRBD1,TGTGCCAGCAGTATTCACCGGGACAGGGGGCTTATCTCGGTCACCGGGGAGCTGTTTTTT,CASSIHRDRGLISVTGELFF
.,TRBJ2-1,TRBV18,.,TGTGCCAGCTCACCACCGTCGGCCCGGGGGGCCCGAGAGCAGTTCTTC,CASSPPSARGAREQFF
.,TRBJ2-5,TRBV4-1,TRBD1,TGCGCCAGCAGCCAAAAGACAGGGGGAAGGGAGACCCAGTACTTC,CASSQKTGGRETQYF
.,TRBJ1-2,TRBV7-2,TRBD1,TGTGCCAGCAGAAAAACAGGGGGCGCCTATGGCTACACCTTC,CASRKTGGAYGYTF
.,TRBJ2-6,TRBV9,.,TGTGCCAGCAGCACAATAGGGGGATTTGGGGCCAACGTCCTGACTTTC,CASSTIGGFGANVLTF
.,TRBJ2-1,TRBV4-3,TRBD1,TGCGCCAGCAGCCAAGAAGGGGGCGACCTTGGGTACAATGAGCAGTTCTTC,CASSQEGGDLGYNEQFF